The rows below give T cell receptor beta chains drawn from one sample of a study of control samples from healthy donors and cancer patients. TCRdb keeps only in-frame clones here, not all; method: immunoSEQ multiplex PCR. The sample lists tens of thousands of clones; roughly 87% were seen once. Sequences were obtained from blood. The source is a woman between 45 and 65 years old in good health. Both conserved end residues are part of each CDR3. D genes are given only for firm matches. Clone size is shown for a subset of rows, as once, few, many or a class of expanded clone.

TRBJ2-3	TRBV2	few	NA	CASNRDTDTQYF	TGTGCCAGCAACAGGGACACAGATACGCAGTATTTT
TRBJ2-5	TRBV28	NA	TRBD1	CASRTTGGASETQYF	TGTGCCAGCAGAACGACAGGGGGCGCTTCAGAGACCCAGTACTTC
TRBJ2-3	TRBV19	few	NA	CASTPGDSHTDTQYF	TGTGCCAGTACTCCGGGGGACAGTCACACAGATACGCAGTATTTT
TRBJ2-5	TRBV7-9	NA	TRBD1	CASSPPRGTGHQETQYF	TGTGCCAGCAGCCCGCCCCGCGGGACAGGCCACCAAGAGACCCAGTACTTC
TRBJ1-2	TRBV5-1	NA	NA	CASSSVILRGNPLNYGYTF	TGCGCCAGCAGCTCCGTAATTTTAAGGGGGAATCCCTTAAACTATGGCTACACCTTC
TRBJ1-2	TRBV12-3/TRBV12-4	once	NA	CASSLATGYGYTF	TGTGCCAGCAGTTTGGCGACAGGCTATGGCTACACCTTC
TRBJ2-1	TRBV24-1	NA	NA	CATSDLKGEQFF	TGTGCCACCAGTGATTTGAAGGGTGAGCAGTTCTTC
TRBJ1-4	TRBV4-2	NA	NA	CASSQESAGVGKLFF	TGTGCCAGCAGCCAAGAATCGGCAGGGGTGGGGAAACTGTTTTTT
TRBJ2-3	TRBV19	NA	NA	CASSMTGGPADTQYF	TGTGCCAGTAGTATGACTGGCGGGCCGGCAGATACGCAGTATTTT
TRBJ2-5	TRBV2	NA	NA	CASSYTEETQYF	TGTGCCAGCAGTTACACCGAAGAGACCCAGTACTTC
TRBJ2-7	TRBV2	NA	TRBD1	CASSGDRSYEQYF	TGTGCCAGCAGTGGGGACAGGTCCTACGAGCAGTACTTC
TRBJ1-2	TRBV30	once	NA	CAWSGNNYGYTF	TGTGCCTGGAGTGGAAACAACTATGGCTACACCTTC
TRBJ2-7	TRBV30	NA	NA	CAWRTGNHYEQYF	TGTGCCTGGCGCACAGGGAATCACTACGAGCAGTACTTC
TRBJ2-7	TRBV11-1	NA	TRBD2	CATSSGKGFSYEQYF	TGTGCCACCTCAAGCGGGAAGGGGTTCTCCTACGAGCAGTACTTC